Sequencing of this TCR beta chain was carried out in a study of cytomegalovirus exposure and HLA in healthy donors. This clone was picked up one time. With 8 bases clipped from V and 2 bases from J, the junction kept 6 bases outside the gene matches. Per the germline V gene, CDR1 is SNHLY and CDR2 is FYNNEI. The CDR3 has 15 residues. The PCR was carried out with 60 Vbeta primers and 13 Jbeta primers. Assay used: immunoSEQ multiplex PCR; TCRdb lists only in-frame clones, some missing. This table holds 150,000 to 180,000 clones, around 79% found once. The rearrangement uses TRBV2 and TRBJ2-2; the match to TRBD1 covers 9 bases. This TCR was recovered from a man aged 18 to 29 in good health and CMV-seronegative. Material for sequencing was PBMCs. In DNA, the CDR3 is TGTGCCAGCTCCCTGGGACAGGGCAACACCGGGGAGCTGTTTTTT. Its translation is CASSLGQGNTGELFF.